This T cell receptor (beta chain) was sequenced for a study of cytomegalovirus exposure and HLA in healthy donors. A remark on this clone: Its target is not known.

Using immunoSEQ multiplex PCR, the repertoire was profiled, and TCRdb retains in-frame clones only, with some absent. The sample lists roughly 330,000 clones; about 90% were seen once. The length of the CDR3 is 14 residues. Trimming removed 6 bases at V and 5 bases at J, with 17 bases between. The germline gives CDR1 SQVTM, CDR2 ANQGSEA. General observations from the study: Rarity marked most TCR sequences, yet some public TCRs occurred in many donors.

The chain employs TRBV29-1 and TRBJ2-4; D may be TRBD1 or TRBD2 (5 bases each). The sample was PBMCs. The TCR originated in a woman aged 25 to 39 in good health and CMV-seropositive. CDR3: CSVVRGLGENIQYF. The CDR3 DNA follows: TGCAGCGTGGTACGGGGCCTCGGGGAAAACATTCAGTACTTC.